This T cell receptor beta chain was sequenced in a study of T cell clonality in common variable immunodeficiency. There are many counts of this clone. The antigen remains undetermined. The read halts 3 residues ahead of the CDR3 end, with the missing end drawn from the germline J gene. Study-wide results and caveats: Compared with controls, CVID subjects had fewer shared TCRbeta clones. TCRbeta clonality was increased in CVID versus healthy controls. CVID patient heterogeneity limited repertoire-clinical complication correlations. Reportedly, TCR beta sequences from common variable immunodeficiency showed fewer deletions and N-nucleotide insertions.

Germline V gives CDR1 SGHVS, CDR2 FQNEAQ. The ends were cut back, 2 bases at V and 2 bases at J, with 7 bases in the middle. This CDR3 has 13 residues. Sequencing used immunoSEQ multiplex PCR; TCRdb keeps in-frame clones, though not all of them. The sample includes 30,000 to 40,000 clones, none of them occurring once. This TCR was recovered from a person between 18 and 75 years old in good health. The chain has TRBV7-8 and TRBJ2-7; tentatively, D is TRBD1 (5 bases). Source material: peripheral blood mononuclear cells. This chain's CDR3 is CASSLQGTYEQYF. The part of the CDR3 DNA that was read is TGTGCCAGCAGCTTACAGGGAACCTACGAG.